This TCR beta chain stems from a study of shared clonotypes between healthy human individuals. Overall study results and limits: Naive subsets tended to show greater estimated richness than memory subsets.

Turning to this clone: Its specificity is unknown.

CD45RO negativity and positive selection for CCR7 defined naive CD8 cells, a population that excluded terminally differentiated effector memory CD45RA+ cells. V lost 2 bases to trimming and J lost 3 bases; unmatched junction nucleotides: 25. From germline, CDR1 is SNHLY and CDR2 FYNNEI. The CDR3 is made up of 21 amino acids. TCRdb's table, derived via immunoSEQ multiplex PCR, lists solely in-frame clones and lacks some. Among about 2.1 million clones, around 93% were seen once, and the ten largest hold 1.5% to 2%. This chain links TRBV2 with TRBJ2-7, with TRBD1 matching over 7 bases. Source material: naive CD8+ T cells from PBMCs. The receptor's source is a young man in good health. Some clones in this sample may be carry-over from other donors' samples. The CDR3 is CASSEILGESLQVGTVYEQYF. The CDR3 bases are TGTGCCAGCAGTGAAATCCTAGGGGAGTCCCTTCAAGTCGGGACAGTCTACGAGCAGTACTTC.